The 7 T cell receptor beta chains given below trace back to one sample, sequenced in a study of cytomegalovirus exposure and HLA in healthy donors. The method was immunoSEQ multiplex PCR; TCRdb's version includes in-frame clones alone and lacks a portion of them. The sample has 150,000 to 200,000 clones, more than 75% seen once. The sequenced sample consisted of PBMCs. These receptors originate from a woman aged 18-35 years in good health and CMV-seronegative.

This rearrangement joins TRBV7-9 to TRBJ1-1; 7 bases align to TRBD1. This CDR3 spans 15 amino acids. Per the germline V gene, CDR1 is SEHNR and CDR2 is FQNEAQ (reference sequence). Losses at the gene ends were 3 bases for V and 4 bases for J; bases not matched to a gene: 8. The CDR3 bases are TGTGCCAGCAGCTTGAAGACAGGGACGGGCACTGAAGCTTTCTTT. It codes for CASSLKTGTGTEAFF.

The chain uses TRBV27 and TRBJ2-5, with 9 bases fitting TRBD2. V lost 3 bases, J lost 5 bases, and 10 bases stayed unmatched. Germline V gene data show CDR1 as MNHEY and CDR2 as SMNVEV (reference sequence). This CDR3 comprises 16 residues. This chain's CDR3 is CASSFTASGVGETQYF. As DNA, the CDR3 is TGTGCCAGCAGTTTTACGGCTAGCGGGGTGGGGGAGACCCAGTACTTC.

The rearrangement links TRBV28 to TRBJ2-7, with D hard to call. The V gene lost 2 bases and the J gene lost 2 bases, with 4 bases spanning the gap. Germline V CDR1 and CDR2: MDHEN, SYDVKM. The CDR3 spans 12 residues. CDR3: CASSLPAYEQYF. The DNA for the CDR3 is TGTGCCAGCAGTTTACCCGCCTACGAGCAGTACTTC.

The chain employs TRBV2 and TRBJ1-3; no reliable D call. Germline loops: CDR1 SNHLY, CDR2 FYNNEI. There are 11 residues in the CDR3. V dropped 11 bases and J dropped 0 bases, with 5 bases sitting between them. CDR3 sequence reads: CAAYSGNTIYF. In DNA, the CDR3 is TGTGCCGCCTACTCTGGAAACACCATATATTTT.

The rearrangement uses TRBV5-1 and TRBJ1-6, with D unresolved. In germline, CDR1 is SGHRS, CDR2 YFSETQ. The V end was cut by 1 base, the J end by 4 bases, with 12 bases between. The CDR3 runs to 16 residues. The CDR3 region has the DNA TGCGCCAGCAGCTTGTTGGGTGGAGAATATAATTCACCCCTCCACTTT. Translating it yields CASSLLGGEYNSPLHF. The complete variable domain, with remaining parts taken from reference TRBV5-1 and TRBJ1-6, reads KAGVTQTPRYLIKTRGQQVTLSCSPISGHRSVSWYQQTPGQGLQFLFEYFSETQRNKGNFPGRFSGRQFSNSRSEMNVSTLELGDSALYLCASSLLGGEYNSPLHFGNGTRLTVT.

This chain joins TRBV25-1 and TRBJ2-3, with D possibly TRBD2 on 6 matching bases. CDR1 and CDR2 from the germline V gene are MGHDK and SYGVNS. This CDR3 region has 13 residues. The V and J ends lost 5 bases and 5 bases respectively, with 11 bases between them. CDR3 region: CASSRRGEDTQYF. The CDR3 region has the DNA TGTGCCAGCAGTCGGCGCGGGGAAGATACGCAGTATTTT.

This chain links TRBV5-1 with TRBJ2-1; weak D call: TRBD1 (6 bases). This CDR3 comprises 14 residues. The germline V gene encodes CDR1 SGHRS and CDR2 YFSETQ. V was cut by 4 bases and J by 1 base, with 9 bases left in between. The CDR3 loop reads CASSPQGSYNEQFF. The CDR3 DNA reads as TGCGCCAGCAGCCCACAGGGTTCCTACAATGAGCAGTTCTTC.